This TCR beta chain comes out of a study of blood T cells in healthy people across ages. V gave up 5 bases and J gave up 4 bases; unmatched junction bases: 11. This CDR3 region has 17 residues. Germline V gene data show CDR1 as SGHAT and CDR2 as FQNNGV. A sample-barcoded 5' primer and a J-beta primer mix were used in a second PCR of about 6 to 11 cycles. MiXCR, run by TCRdb on the 5' RACE reads, gives a single entry per CDR3 protein. The table includes over 700,000 distinct CDR3 sequences, more than 20% detected once. This clonotype was detected a few times. The same sample was also studied in work on T cells of mothers and their children.

The chain recombines TRBV11-2 with TRBJ2-1, with 10 bases fitting TRBD2. The receptor's source is a boy younger than 18 in good health. Source material: blood. The CDR3 DNA follows: TGTGCCAGCAGCGAAGTGGGACTAGCGTCGACTTACAATGAGCAGTTCTTC. It codes for CASSEVGLASTYNEQFF.